These 10 T cell receptor beta chains were sequenced from one sample in a study of T cells in women clearing cervical HPV infection. Libraries were prepared by immunoSEQ multiplex PCR; TCRdb keeps only in-frame clonotypes and omits some of them. In all, the sample yields over 45,000 clones. Sample: blood buffy coat. The receptors derive from a woman between 18 and 70 years old with a cervical HPV16 infection that either progressed to CIN3+ or cleared (not recorded which).

With regard to this clone: Read sequence stops 3 residues before the CDR3 end, and the germline J gene provides the missing end. This chain connects TRBV18 to TRBJ2-7; D may be TRBD2 (6 bases). The CDR3 runs 15 residues. CDR1 KGHSH and CDR2 LQKENI come from the germline V gene. The V and J ends lost 2 bases and 4 bases respectively, with 15 bases between them. The sequenced part of the CDR3 DNA is TGTGCCAGCTCACCAGGAGGGCCCACTAGTTACGAG. It yields the protein CASSPGGPTSYE. The full CDR3 protein reads CASSPGGPTSYEQYF.

As concerns this clone: The missing CDR3 end, 3 residues past where the read stops, is filled in from the germline J gene. The chain has TRBV14 and TRBJ2-2, with 9 bases matching TRBD2. The CDR3 loop spans 18 amino acids. J gave up 1 base and V 2 bases, and 8 bases lay outside the gene matches. In germline, CDR1 is SGHDN, CDR2 FVKESK. The sequenced CDR3 bases are TGTGCCAGCAGCCAACTTCGCGGAGCGGGGGGGAACACCGGGGAG. The encoded protein is CASSQLRGAGGNTGE. In full, the CDR3 is CASSQLRGAGGNTGELFF.

The CDR3 loop is CASSSPRLPNSPLHF. The part of the CDR3 DNA that was read is TGTGCCAGCAGCAGCCCGAGACTACCAAATTCACCC. The genes are TRBV5-6 and TRBJ1-6; D ambiguous. The read comes to an end 3 residues before the CDR3 does, leaving the germline J gene to fill in the end. CDR3 size: 15 residues. The V and J ends lost 4 bases and 7 bases respectively, with 15 bases between them. Germline values: CDR1 SGHDT, CDR2 YYEEEE.

Notes on this clone: The read halts 3 residues ahead of the CDR3 end, with the missing end drawn from the germline J gene. The chain employs TRBV5-1 and TRBJ2-3; the match to TRBD1 covers 7 bases. V shed 0 bases, J shed 6 bases, and the junction held 4 bases outside the gene matches. The CDR3 spans 14 residues. The germline gives CDR1 SGHRS, CDR2 YFSETQ. CDR3 residues: CASSLGQGGDTQYF. The part of the CDR3 DNA that was read is TGCGCCAGCAGCTTGGGACAGGGTGGGGATACG.

Of note for this clone: The read falls 3 residues short of the CDR3 end, and the missing part is taken from the germline J gene. This chain uses TRBV20-1 with TRBJ1-5; D unresolved. Germline CDR1 is DFQATT and CDR2 is SNEGSKA (reference sequence). Trimming cost V 4 bases and J 0 bases, with 7 bases left between them. This CDR3 contains 13 residues. The chain's CDR3 is CSAITVSNQPQHF. The sequenced part of the CDR3 DNA is TGCAGTGCTATAACGGTTAGCAATCAGCCC.

A remark on this clone: The read falls 3 residues short of the CDR3 end, and the missing part is taken from the germline J gene. The chain is built from TRBV19 and TRBJ2-4; 9 nucleotides agree with TRBD1. The CDR3 is 17 residues long. Per the germline V gene, CDR1 is LNHDA and CDR2 is SQIVND (reference sequence). Incomplete CDR3 DNA: TGTGCCAGTACCCTCAAGGCTCCGGGACAGGGATACTATGGT. This gives the protein CASTLKAPGQGYYG. The whole CDR3 protein is CASTLKAPGQGYYGQYF.

In the case of this clone: The DNA ends 3 residues before the CDR3 does, and the rest of the CDR3 is filled in from the germline J gene. The rearrangement links TRBV18 to TRBJ2-2, with D uncertain. Per the germline V gene, CDR1 is KGHSH and CDR2 is LQKENI. The CDR3 totals 17 residues. The V and J ends lost 3 bases and 0 bases respectively, with 14 bases between them. Incomplete CDR3 DNA: TGTGCCAGCTCACCTTCGAATTATGGGCCGAACACCGGGGAG. Translated, it gives CASSPSNYGPNTGE. The entire CDR3 sequence reads CASSPSNYGPNTGELFF.

On this clone itself: The read is 3 residues too short to cover the CDR3 end, so that end is filled in from the germline J gene. The chain joins TRBV28 to TRBJ2-7; a possible D gene is TRBD2 (6 bases). V lost 5 bases and J 0 bases, leaving 14 bases between the germline ends. Germline V gene lookup returns CDR1 MDHEN and CDR2 SYDVKM. The CDR3 sequence is 15 residues long. CDR3: CASSPTSRSSYEQYF. The sequenced CDR3 bases are TGTGCCAGCAGTCCCACTAGCAGGAGCTCCTACGAG.

Of note for this clone: The read terminates 3 residues before the CDR3 end, so the remaining end is supplied by the germline J gene. The chain couples TRBV19 to TRBJ1-2; D is unresolved. V was trimmed by 6 bases and J by 2 bases, leaving 13 bases between them. The length of the CDR3 is 14 residues. Germline V lookup: CDR1 LNHDA, CDR2 SQIVND (reference sequence). The CDR3 is CASRTDLRNYGYTF. The covered CDR3 bases are TGTGCCAGTAGAACGGACTTACGGAACTATGGC.

Details on this clone: A junction boundary mismatches the germline segment, possibly from a read error. Coverage ceases 3 residues before the CDR3 finishes, and the germline J gene fills in the end. This same CDR3 is encoded by further DNA sequences in the sample. The chain employs TRBV2 and TRBJ1-3; 7 bases map to TRBD1. In germline, CDR1 is SNHLY, CDR2 FYNNEI. The CDR3 is 14 residues long. CDR3 bases read: TGTGCCAGCAAGGGTAGGGGGCCTGGAAACACG. Translating it yields CASKGRGPGNT. The full CDR3 sequence reads CASKGRGPGNTIYF.